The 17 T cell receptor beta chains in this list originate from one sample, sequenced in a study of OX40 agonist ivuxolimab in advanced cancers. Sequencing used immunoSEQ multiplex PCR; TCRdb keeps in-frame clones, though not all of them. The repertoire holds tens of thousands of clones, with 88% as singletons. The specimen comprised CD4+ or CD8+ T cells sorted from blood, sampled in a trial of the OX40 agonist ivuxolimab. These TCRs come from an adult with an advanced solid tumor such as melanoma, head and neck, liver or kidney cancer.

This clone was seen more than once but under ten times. DNA of the CDR3: TGTGCCAGTACACCGGGGACCTATGGCTACACCTTC. Protein product: CASTPGTYGYTF. The rearrangement uses TRBV28 and TRBJ1-2, with D tentatively TRBD1 (5 bases). The V gene lost 9 bases and the J gene lost 4 bases, with 12 bases spanning the gap. CDR3 length equals 12 residues. The germline gives CDR1 MDHEN, CDR2 SYDVKM.

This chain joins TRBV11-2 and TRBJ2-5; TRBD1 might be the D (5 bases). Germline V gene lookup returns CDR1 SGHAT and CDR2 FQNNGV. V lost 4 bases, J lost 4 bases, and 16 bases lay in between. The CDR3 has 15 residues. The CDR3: CASSYDRGAGETQYF. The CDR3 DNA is TGTGCCAGCAGCTACGATAGGGGCGCCGGAGAGACCCAGTACTTC.

CDR3 nucleotide sequence: TGCGCCAGCAGCCAAGATTACGTACCGGCTAGCGGGGGGCCAGGGACCGATGAGCAGTTCTTC. Amino acid sequence: CASSQDYVPASGGPGTDEQFF. The chain is built from TRBV4-3 and TRBJ2-1, with 11 bases matching TRBD2. The CDR3 spans 21 residues. J lost 8 bases, V lost 0 bases, and 21 bases had no gene match. Germline V lookup: CDR1 LGHNA, CDR2 YSLEER.

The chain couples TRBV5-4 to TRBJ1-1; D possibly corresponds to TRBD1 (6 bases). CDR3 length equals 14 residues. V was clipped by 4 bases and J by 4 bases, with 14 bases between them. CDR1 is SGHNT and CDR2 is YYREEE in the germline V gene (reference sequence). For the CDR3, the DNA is TGTGCCAGCAGCCCCCGGGACACTAGCACTGAAGCTTTCTTT. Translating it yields CASSPRDTSTEAFF.

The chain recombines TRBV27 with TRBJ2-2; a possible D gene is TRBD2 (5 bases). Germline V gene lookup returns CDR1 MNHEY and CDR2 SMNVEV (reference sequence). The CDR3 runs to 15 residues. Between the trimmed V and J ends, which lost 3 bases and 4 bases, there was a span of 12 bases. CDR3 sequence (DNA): TGTGCCAGCAGTTTCGTGGGAGAGGGCACCGGGGAGCTGTTTTTT. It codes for CASSFVGEGTGELFF.

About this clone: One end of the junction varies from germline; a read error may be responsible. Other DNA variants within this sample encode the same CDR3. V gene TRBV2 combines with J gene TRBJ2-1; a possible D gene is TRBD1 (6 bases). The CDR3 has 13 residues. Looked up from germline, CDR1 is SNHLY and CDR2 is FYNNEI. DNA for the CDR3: TGCGCCAGCAGCGGACAGATTTTCGATGAGCAGTTCTTC. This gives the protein CASSGQIFDEQFF.

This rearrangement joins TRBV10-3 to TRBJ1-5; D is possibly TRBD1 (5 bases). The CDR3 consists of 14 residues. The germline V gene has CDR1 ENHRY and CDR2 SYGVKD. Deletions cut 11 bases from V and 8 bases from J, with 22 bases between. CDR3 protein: CAARGEGPLEPQHF. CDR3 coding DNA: TGTGCCGCGCGAGGCGAGGGGCCCCTCGAGCCCCAGCATTTT.

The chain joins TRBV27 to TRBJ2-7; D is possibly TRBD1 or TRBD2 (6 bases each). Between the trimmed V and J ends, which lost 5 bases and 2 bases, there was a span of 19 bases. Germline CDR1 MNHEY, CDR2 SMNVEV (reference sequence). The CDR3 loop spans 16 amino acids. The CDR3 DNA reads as TGTGCCAGCAGTCCGAGCGCGGGACACGGGGCCTACGAGCAGTACTTC. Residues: CASSPSAGHGAYEQYF.

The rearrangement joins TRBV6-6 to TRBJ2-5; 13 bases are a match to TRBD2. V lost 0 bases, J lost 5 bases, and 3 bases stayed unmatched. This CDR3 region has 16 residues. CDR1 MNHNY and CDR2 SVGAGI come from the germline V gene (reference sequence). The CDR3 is CASSYSPGLAGETQYF. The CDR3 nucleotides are TGTGCCAGCAGTTACTCTCCGGGACTAGCGGGGGAGACCCAGTACTTC.

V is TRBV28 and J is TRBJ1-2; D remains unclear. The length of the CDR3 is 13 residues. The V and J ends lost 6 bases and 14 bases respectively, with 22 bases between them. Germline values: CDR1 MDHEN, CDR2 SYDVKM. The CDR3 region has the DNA TGTGCCAGCAGGGCAATAGATCCTATGGTTTTTACCTTC. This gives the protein CASRAIDPMVFTF.

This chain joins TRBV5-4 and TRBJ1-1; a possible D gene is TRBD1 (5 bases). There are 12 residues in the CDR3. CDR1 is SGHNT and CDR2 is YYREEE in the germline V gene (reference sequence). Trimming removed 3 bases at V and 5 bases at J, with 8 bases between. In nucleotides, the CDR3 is TGTGCCAGCAGCTCGGGGGGGACTGAAGCTTTCTTT. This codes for CASSSGGTEAFF.

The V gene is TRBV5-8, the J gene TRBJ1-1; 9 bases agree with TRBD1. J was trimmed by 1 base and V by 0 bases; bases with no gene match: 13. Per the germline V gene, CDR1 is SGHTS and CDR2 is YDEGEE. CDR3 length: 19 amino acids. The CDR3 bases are TGTGCCAGCAGCTTGGAACCGGCCGACAGGGGGGATGAGAACACTGAAGCTTTCTTT. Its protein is CASSLEPADRGDENTEAFF.

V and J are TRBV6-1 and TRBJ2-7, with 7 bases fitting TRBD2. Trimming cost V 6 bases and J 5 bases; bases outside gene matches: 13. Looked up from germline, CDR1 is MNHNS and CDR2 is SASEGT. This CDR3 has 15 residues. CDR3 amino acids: CASRGGKAPRDEQYF. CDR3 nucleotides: TGTGCCAGCAGGGGGGGGAAGGCCCCGCGCGACGAGCAGTACTTC.

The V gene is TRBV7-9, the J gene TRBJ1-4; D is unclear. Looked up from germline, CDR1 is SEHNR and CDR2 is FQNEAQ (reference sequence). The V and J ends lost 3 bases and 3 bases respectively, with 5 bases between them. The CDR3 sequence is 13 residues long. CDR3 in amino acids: CASSFHPNEKLFF. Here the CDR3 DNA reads TGTGCCAGCAGCTTCCATCCTAATGAAAAACTGTTTTTT. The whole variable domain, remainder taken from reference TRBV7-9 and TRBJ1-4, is DTGVSQNPRHKITKRGQNVTFRCDPISEHNRLYWYRQTLGQGPEFLTYFQNEAQLEKSRLLSDRFSAERPKGSFSTLEIQRTEQGDSAMYLCASSFHPNEKLFFGSGTQLSVL.

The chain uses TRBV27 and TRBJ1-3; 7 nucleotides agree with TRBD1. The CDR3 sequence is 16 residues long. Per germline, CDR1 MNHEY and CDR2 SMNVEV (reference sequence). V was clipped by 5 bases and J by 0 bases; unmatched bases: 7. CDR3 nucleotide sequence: TGTGCCAGCAGTCCTCTCGGGACAGACTCTGGAAACACCATATATTTT. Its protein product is CASSPLGTDSGNTIYF.

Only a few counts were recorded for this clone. DNA for the CDR3: TGTGCCAGTAGCCCCGGGACAGGGAGCACAGATACGCAGTATTTT. Translated, it gives CASSPGTGSTDTQYF. The chain joins TRBV19 to TRBJ2-3, with 9 bases lining up with TRBD1. The V segment lost 6 bases and the J segment 0 bases; nucleotides outside the gene matches: 4. The CDR3 totals 15 residues. Germline-derived CDR1 and CDR2 are LNHDA and SQIVND (reference sequence).

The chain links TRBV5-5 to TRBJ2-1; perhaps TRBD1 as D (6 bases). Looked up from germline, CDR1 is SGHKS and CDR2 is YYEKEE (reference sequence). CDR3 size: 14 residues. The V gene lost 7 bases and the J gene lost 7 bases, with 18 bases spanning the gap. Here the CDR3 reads CASRSGGRGNEQFF. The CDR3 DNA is TGTGCCAGCCGCTCTGGGGGCAGGGGTAATGAGCAGTTCTTC.